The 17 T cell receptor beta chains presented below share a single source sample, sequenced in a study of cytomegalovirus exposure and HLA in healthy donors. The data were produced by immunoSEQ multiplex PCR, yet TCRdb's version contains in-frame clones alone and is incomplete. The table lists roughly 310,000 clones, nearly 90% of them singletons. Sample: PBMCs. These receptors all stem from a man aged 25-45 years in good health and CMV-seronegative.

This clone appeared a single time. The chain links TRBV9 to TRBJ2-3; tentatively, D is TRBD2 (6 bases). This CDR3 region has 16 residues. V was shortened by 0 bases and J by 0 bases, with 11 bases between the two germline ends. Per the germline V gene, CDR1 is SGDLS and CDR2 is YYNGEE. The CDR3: CASSVATGLSTDTQYF. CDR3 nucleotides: TGTGCCAGCAGCGTAGCTACGGGACTGAGCACAGATACGCAGTATTTT.

CDR3 residues: CASSWIQGDGYTF. As DNA, the CDR3 is TGCGCCAGCAGCTGGATACAGGGTGATGGCTACACCTTC. The rearrangement joins TRBV5-1 to TRBJ1-2; TRBD1 is a possible D gene (6 bases). CDR1 and CDR2 (germline): SGHRS, YFSETQ. This CDR3 is built from 13 residues. V shed 3 bases and J shed 6 bases, with 12 bases lying between them. The complete variable domain, with remaining parts taken from reference TRBV5-1 and TRBJ1-2, reads KAGVTQTPRYLIKTRGQQVTLSCSPISGHRSVSWYQQTPGQGLQFLFEYFSETQRNKGNFPGRFSGRQFSNSRSEMNVSTLELGDSALYLCASSWIQGDGYTFGSGTRLTVV.

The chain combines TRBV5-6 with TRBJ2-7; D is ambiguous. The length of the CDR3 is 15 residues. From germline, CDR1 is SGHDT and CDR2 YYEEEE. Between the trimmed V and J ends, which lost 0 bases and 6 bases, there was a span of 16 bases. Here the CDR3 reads CASSLAAGPVGEQYF. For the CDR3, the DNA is TGTGCCAGCAGCTTGGCCGCAGGCCCCGTAGGCGAGCAGTACTTC. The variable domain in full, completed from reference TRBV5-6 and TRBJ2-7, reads DAGVTQSPTHLIKTRGQQVTLRCSPKSGHDTVSWYQQALGQGPQFIFQYYEEEERQRGNFPDRFSGHQFPNYSSELNVNALLLGDSALYLCASSLAAGPVGEQYFGPGTRLTVT.

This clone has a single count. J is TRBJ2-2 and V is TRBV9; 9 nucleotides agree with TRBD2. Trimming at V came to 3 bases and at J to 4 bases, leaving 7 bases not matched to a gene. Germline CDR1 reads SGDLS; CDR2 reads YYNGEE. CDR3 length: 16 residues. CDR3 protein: CASSEAGGWVTGELFF. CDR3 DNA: TGTGCCAGCAGCGAAGCGGGGGGCTGGGTCACCGGGGAGCTGTTTTTT.

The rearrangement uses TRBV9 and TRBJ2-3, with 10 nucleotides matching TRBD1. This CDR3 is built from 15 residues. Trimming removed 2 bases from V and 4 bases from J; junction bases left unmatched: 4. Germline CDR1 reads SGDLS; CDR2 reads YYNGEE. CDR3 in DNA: TGTGCCAGCAGCGTCCGGGACAGGGGTCCAGATACGCAGTATTTT. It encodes CASSVRDRGPDTQYF.

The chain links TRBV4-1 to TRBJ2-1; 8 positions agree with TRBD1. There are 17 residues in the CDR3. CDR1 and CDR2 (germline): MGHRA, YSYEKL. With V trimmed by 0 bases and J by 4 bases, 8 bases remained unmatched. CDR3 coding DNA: TGCGCCAGCAGCCAAGACCCGGAGACAGGGGTTTACAATGAGCAGTTCTTC. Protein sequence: CASSQDPETGVYNEQFF.

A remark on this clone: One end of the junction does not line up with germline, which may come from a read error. CDR3 amino acids: CAISEGGAPRALF. The CDR3 DNA reads TGTGCCATCAGTGAGGGAGGGGCCCCGCGGGCCCTCTTC. The chain has TRBV10-3 and TRBJ1-2, with D perhaps matching TRBD1 (5 bases). From germline, CDR1 is ENHRY and CDR2 SYGVKD. The CDR3 is made up of 13 amino acids.

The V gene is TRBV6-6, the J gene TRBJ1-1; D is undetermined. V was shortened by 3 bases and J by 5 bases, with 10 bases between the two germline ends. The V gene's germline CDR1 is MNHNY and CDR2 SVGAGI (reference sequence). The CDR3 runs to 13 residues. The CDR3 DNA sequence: TGTGCCAGCAGTTATGAGGAGGAGACTGAAGCTTTCTTT. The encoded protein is CASSYEEETEAFF.

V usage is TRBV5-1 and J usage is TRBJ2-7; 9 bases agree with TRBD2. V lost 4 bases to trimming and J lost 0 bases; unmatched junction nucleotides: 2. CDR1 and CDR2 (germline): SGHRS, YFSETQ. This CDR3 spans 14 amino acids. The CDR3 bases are TGCGCCAGCAGCATGGGACTAGCCTCCTACGAGCAGTACTTC. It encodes CASSMGLASYEQYF.

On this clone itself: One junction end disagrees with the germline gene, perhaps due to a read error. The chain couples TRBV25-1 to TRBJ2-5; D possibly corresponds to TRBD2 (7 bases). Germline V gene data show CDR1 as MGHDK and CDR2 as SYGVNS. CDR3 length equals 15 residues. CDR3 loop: CASSETGGAQETQYF. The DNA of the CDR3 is TGTGCCAGTAGTGAAACTGGGGGGGCCCAAGAGACCCAGTACTTC.

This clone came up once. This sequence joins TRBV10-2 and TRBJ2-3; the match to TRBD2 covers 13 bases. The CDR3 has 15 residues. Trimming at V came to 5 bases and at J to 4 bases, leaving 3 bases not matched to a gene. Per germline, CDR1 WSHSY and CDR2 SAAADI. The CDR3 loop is CASSRLAGGSDTQYF. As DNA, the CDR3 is TGCGCCAGCAGTCGACTAGCGGGGGGCTCAGATACGCAGTATTTT.

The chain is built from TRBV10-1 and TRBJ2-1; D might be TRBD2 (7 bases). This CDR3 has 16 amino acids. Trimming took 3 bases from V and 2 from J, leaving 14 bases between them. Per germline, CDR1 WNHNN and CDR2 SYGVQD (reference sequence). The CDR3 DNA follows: TGCGCCAGCAGTGACTCTGGGGGGGCCACCTACAATGAGCAGTTCTTC. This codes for CASSDSGGATYNEQFF.

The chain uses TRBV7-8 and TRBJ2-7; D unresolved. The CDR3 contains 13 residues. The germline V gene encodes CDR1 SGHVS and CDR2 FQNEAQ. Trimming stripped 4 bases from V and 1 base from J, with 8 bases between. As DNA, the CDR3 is TGTGCCAGCAGCTCACCAGGATCCTACGAGCAGTACTTC. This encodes CASSSPGSYEQYF. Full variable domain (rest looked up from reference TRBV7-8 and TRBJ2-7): GAGVSQSPRYKVAKRGQDVALRCDPISGHVSLFWYQQALGQGPEFLTYFQNEAQLDKSGLPSDRFFAERPEGSVSTLKIQRTQQEDSAVYLCASSSPGSYEQYFGPGTRLTVT.

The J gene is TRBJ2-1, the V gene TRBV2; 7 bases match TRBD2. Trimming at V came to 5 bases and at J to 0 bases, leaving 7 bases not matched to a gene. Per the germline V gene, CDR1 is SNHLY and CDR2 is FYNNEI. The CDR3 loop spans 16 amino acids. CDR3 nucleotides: TGTGCCAGCAGTTCTCCGGGCGGGAGCTCCTACAATGAGCAGTTCTTC. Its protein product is CASSSPGGSSYNEQFF.

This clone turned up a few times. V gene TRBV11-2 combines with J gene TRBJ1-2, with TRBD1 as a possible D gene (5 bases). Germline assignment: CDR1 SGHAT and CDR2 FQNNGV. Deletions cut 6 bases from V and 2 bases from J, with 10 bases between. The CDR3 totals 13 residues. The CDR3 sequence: CASSRDWNYGYTF. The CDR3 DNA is TGTGCCAGCAGTCGGGACTGGAACTATGGCTACACCTTC.

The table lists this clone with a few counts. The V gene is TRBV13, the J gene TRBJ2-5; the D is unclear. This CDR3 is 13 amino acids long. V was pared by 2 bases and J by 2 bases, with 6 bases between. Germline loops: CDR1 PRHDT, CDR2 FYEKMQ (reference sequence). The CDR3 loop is CASSLQQQETQYF. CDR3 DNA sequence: TGTGCCAGCAGCTTACAACAGCAAGAGACCCAGTACTTC. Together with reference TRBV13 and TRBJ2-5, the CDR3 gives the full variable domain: AAGVIQSPRHLIKEKRETATLKCYPIPRHDTVYWYQQGPGQDPQFLISFYEKMQSDKGSIPDRFSAQQFSDYHSELNMSSLELGDSALYFCASSLQQQETQYFGPGTRLLVL.

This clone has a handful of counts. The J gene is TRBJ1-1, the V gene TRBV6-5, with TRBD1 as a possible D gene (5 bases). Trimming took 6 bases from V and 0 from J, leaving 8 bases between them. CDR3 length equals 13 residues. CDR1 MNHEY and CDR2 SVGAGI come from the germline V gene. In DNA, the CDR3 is TGTGCCAGCAGGGACACCATGAACACTGAAGCTTTCTTT. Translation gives CASRDTMNTEAFF.